Presented here are 21 T cell receptor beta chains from one specimen sequenced in a study of T cell changes during pregnancy in multiple sclerosis. TCRdb's copy holds only in-frame clones and misses some; the assay was immunoSEQ multiplex PCR. In the table there are 58,000 or so clones, about 93% of which are singletons. The sequenced sample was CD4+ T cells from peripheral blood mononuclear cells, obtained in the third trimester of pregnancy. Receptor source: a female donor with multiple sclerosis, enrolled in a pregnancy study.

CDR3 region: CASNYLGLPRDLGFF. The CDR3 bases are TGCGCCAGCAACTACCTTGGTCTGCCTCGCGATTTGGGTTTCTTT. The genes are TRBV10-1 and TRBJ1-1; unclear D gene. The CDR3 runs 15 residues. The V and J ends lost 7 bases and 13 bases respectively, with 28 bases between them. Germline values: CDR1 WNHNN, CDR2 SYGVQD (reference sequence).

The chain is built from TRBV19 and TRBJ2-7; D may be TRBD1 (5 bases). CDR1 and CDR2 (germline): LNHDA, SQIVND (reference sequence). V lost 1 base and J 0 bases, leaving 7 bases between the germline ends. This CDR3 comprises 14 residues. CDR3 in DNA: TGTGCCAGTAGTATAGCGGACACCTCCTACGAGCAGTACTTC. Protein sequence: CASSIADTSYEQYF.

The rearrangement joins TRBV11-2 to TRBJ1-2, with 7 nucleotides matching TRBD1. With 6 bases clipped from V and 4 bases from J, the junction kept 20 bases outside the gene matches. Germline loops: CDR1 SGHAT, CDR2 FQNNGV. CDR3 size: 18 residues. This chain's CDR3 is CASRTLDAAGGKGYGYTF. For the CDR3, the DNA is TGTGCCAGCAGGACCCTTGACGCGGCAGGGGGGAAAGGCTATGGCTACACCTTC.

This sequence joins TRBV29-1 and TRBJ2-7; 9 bases line up with TRBD1. The ends lost 4 bases at V and 4 bases at J; junction bases unmatched: 5. The CDR3 sequence is 13 residues long. Germline CDR1 reads SQVTM; CDR2 reads ANQGSEA. The CDR3 here is CSVGKTGGYEQYF. Here the CDR3 DNA reads TGCAGCGTTGGGAAGACAGGGGGTTACGAGCAGTACTTC.

The chain is built from TRBV2 and TRBJ1-2; D possibly corresponds to TRBD1 (6 bases). Trimming removed 3 bases at V and 2 bases at J, with 10 bases between. The germline V gene encodes CDR1 SNHLY and CDR2 FYNNEI. CDR3 length: 14 amino acids. DNA of the CDR3: TGTGCCAGCAGTGATCGACAGGCGAACTATGGCTACACCTTC. Its translation: CASSDRQANYGYTF.

In regard to this clone: A junction end diverges from the germline sequence, so it may reflect a read error. The chain has TRBV11-2 and TRBJ2-1; D gene ambiguous. Germline V gene sequence: CDR1 SGHAT, CDR2 FQNNGV. The CDR3 length is 11 residues. The CDR3 loop reads CASSLGPVSLF. In DNA, the CDR3 is TGTGCCAGCAGCTTAGGGCCAGTATCGCTCTTC.

The J gene is TRBJ1-4, the V gene TRBV9; D possibly corresponds to TRBD1 (6 bases). The CDR3 covers 16 residues. Looked up from germline, CDR1 is SGDLS and CDR2 is YYNGEE. Trimming removed 3 bases from V and 8 bases from J, with 20 bases in between. DNA for the CDR3: TGTGCCAGCAGCGCAGACACCTCAGGGGCTGGAGAAAAACTGTTTTTT. This encodes CASSADTSGAGEKLFF.

The chain has TRBV7-9 and TRBJ1-2, with unresolved D. The CDR3 extends over 12 amino acids. The V end lost 6 bases, the J end lost 2 bases, and 7 bases lay between the germline ends. Germline V CDR1 and CDR2: SEHNR, FQNEAQ (reference sequence). In DNA, the CDR3 is TGTGCCAGCAGTTCAGAAAACTATGGCTACACCTTC. Encoded protein: CASSSENYGYTF. The full variable domain, rest sourced from reference TRBV7-9 and TRBJ1-2, is DTGVSQNPRHKITKRGQNVTFRCDPISEHNRLYWYRQTLGQGPEFLTYFQNEAQLEKSRLLSDRFSAERPKGSFSTLEIQRTEQGDSAMYLCASSSENYGYTFGSGTRLTVV.

The chain couples TRBV9 to TRBJ1-3; D remains ambiguous. V was pared by 0 bases and J by 9 bases, with 16 bases between. CDR1 and CDR2 from the germline V gene are SGDLS and YYNGEE. This CDR3 contains 15 residues. The CDR3 coding sequence is TGTGCCAGCAGCGTAGAGGAGGGAGGTGGTACCACCATATATTTT. Protein product: CASSVEEGGGTTIYF. The whole variable domain, filled in from reference TRBV9 and TRBJ1-3, reads DSGVTQTPKHLITATGQRVTLRCSPRSGDLSVYWYQQSLDQGLQFLIQYYNGEERAKGNILERFSAQQFPDLHSELNLSSLELGDSALYFCASSVEEGGGTTIYFGEGSWLTVV.

The chain has TRBV5-1 and TRBJ1-1, with 11 bases identical to TRBD1. The CDR3 runs 14 residues. In germline, CDR1 is SGHRS, CDR2 YFSETQ. V dropped 3 bases and J dropped 4; count of bases not matched to a gene: 2. CDR3 loop: CASSSGTGGTEAFF. For the CDR3, the DNA is TGCGCCAGCAGCTCCGGGACAGGGGGCACTGAAGCTTTCTTT.

The chain couples TRBV6-5 to TRBJ1-1; TRBD1 is a possible D gene (5 bases). Trimming took 4 bases from V and 1 from J, leaving 13 bases between them. The germline gives CDR1 MNHEY, CDR2 SVGAGI. This CDR3 is 15 amino acids long. CDR3 coding DNA: TGTGCCAGCAGTTTTCTGGGACTCCAGAACACTGAAGCTTTCTTT. As protein: CASSFLGLQNTEAFF.

The CDR3 region is CASSFTSGASTDTQYF. CDR3 nucleotides: TGTGCCAGCAGCTTTACTAGCGGGGCTAGCACAGATACGCAGTATTTT. The gene calls are TRBV7-3 and TRBJ2-3; 10 positions match TRBD2. Germline V gives CDR1 SGHTA, CDR2 FQGTGA. V gave up 3 bases and J gave up 0 bases; unmatched junction bases: 3. The CDR3 has 16 residues.

V gene TRBV30 combines with J gene TRBJ2-7; 7 bases fit TRBD1. The CDR3 consists of 12 residues. Trimming took 3 bases from V and 7 from J; bases not matched to a gene: 6. The V gene's germline CDR1 is GTSNPN and CDR2 SVGIG (reference sequence). CDR3 residues: CAWRYRGFEQYF. The DNA for the CDR3 is TGTGCCTGGAGATACAGGGGCTTTGAGCAGTACTTC.

This chain connects TRBV20-1 to TRBJ2-3, with unresolved D. This CDR3 has 10 amino acids. From germline, CDR1 is DFQATT and CDR2 SNEGSKA (reference sequence). V was shortened by 4 bases and J by 11 bases, with 10 bases between the two germline ends. CDR3 loop: CSATVREQYF. The CDR3 region has the DNA TGCAGTGCTACAGTCCGTGAGCAGTATTTT.

The chain couples TRBV6-5 to TRBJ1-2; 7 bases agree with TRBD1. Trimming removed 6 bases from V and 6 bases from J; junction bases left unmatched: 7. Germline CDR1 reads MNHEY; CDR2 reads SVGAGI. The CDR3 is made up of 13 amino acids. CDR3 region: CASSPGQANGYTF. CDR3 sequence (DNA): TGTGCCAGCAGCCCCGGACAGGCAAATGGCTACACCTTC.

This chain joins TRBV19 and TRBJ2-7, with a possible D match to TRBD2 (5 bases). This CDR3 has 14 residues. The ends were cut back, 10 bases at V and 0 bases at J, with 16 bases in the middle. The V gene's germline CDR1 is LNHDA and CDR2 SQIVND (reference sequence). CDR3 bases: TGTGCCACAAGAGATCAGACTAACTCCTACGAGCAGTACTTC. Translating it yields CATRDQTNSYEQYF.

V usage is TRBV6-1 and J usage is TRBJ2-5; D may be TRBD2 (6 bases). The germline CDR1 and CDR2 sequences are MNHNS and SASEGT. The CDR3 is 15 amino acids. Trimming removed 2 bases from V and 1 base from J, with 11 bases in between. The CDR3 here is CASSESGLGQETQYF. CDR3 DNA sequence: TGTGCCAGCAGTGAAAGCGGGCTGGGCCAAGAGACCCAGTACTTC.

V and J are TRBV30 and TRBJ2-2; 10 bases match TRBD1. The CDR3 is 15 amino acids. V dropped 0 bases and J dropped 3; count of bases not matched to a gene: 1. Per the germline V gene, CDR1 is GTSNPN and CDR2 is SVGIG (reference sequence). CDR3 bases: TGTGCCTGGAGTGTAGGACAGGGGGACACCGGGGAGCTGTTTTTT. It translates to CAWSVGQGDTGELFF.

This clone came up once. The chain combines TRBV6-6 with TRBJ1-1; D may be TRBD1 (6 bases). There are 13 residues in the CDR3. Germline V CDR1 and CDR2: MNHNY, SVGAGI (reference sequence). V lost 9 bases and J 5 bases, leaving 16 bases between the germline ends. CDR3 DNA: TGTGCCAGTACTGCAGGGGTTCAGACTGAAGCTTTCTTT. Protein product: CASTAGVQTEAFF.

This clone was counted a single time. This chain links TRBV5-6 with TRBJ2-4; no firm D call. Looked up from germline, CDR1 is SGHDT and CDR2 is YYEEEE. This CDR3 has 14 residues. V shed 3 bases and J shed 0 bases, with 7 bases lying between them. Here the CDR3 reads CASSSLLAKNIQYF. The CDR3, as DNA: TGTGCCAGCAGCTCACTACTAGCCAAAAACATTCAGTACTTC.

The chain links TRBV5-4 to TRBJ1-1; 9 nucleotides match TRBD1. Germline-derived CDR1 and CDR2 are SGHNT and YYREEE (reference sequence). V dropped 4 bases and J dropped 4; count of bases not matched to a gene: 8. The CDR3 is 15 residues long. The CDR3 bases are TGTGCCAGCAGCCATCCGGGACAGGGACGCACTGAAGCTTTCTTT. Protein: CASSHPGQGRTEAFF.